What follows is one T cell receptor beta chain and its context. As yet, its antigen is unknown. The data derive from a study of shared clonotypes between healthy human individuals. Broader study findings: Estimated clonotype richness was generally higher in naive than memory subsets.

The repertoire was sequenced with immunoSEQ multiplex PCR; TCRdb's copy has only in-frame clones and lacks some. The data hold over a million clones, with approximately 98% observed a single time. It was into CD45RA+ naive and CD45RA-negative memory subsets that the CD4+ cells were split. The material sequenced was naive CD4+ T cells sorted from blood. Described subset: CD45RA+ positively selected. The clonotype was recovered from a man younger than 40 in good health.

The CDR3 nucleotides are TGTGCCAGCAGTTCAAGGCCGGGACTAGCGATAGATACGCAGTATTTT. It specifies CASSSRPGLAIDTQYF. The chain links TRBV27 to TRBJ2-3, with 10 bases aligning to TRBD2. The junction had 9 bases not matched to a gene; V was cut back by 4 bases and J by 5 bases. Germline loops: CDR1 MNHEY, CDR2 SMNVEV (reference sequence). CDR3 size: 16 residues.